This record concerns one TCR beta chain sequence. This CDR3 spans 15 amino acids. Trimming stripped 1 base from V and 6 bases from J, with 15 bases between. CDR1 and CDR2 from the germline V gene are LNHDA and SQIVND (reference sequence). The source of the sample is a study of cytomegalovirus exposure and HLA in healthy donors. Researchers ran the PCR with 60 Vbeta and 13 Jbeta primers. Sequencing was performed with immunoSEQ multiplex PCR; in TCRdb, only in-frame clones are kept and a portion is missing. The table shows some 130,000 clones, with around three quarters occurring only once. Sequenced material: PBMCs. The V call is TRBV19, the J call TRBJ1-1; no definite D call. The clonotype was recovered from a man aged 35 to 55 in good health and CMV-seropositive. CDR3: CASSIVAGSNAEAFF. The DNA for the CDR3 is TGTGCCAGTAGTATAGTGGCGGGGAGTAATGCTGAAGCTTTCTTT.